The sequence of this T cell receptor (beta chain) was determined in a study of T cell responses to AZD1222 COVID-19 vaccine. As regards this clone: Its matching antigen is unknown.

The table came from immunoSEQ multiplex PCR; TCRdb's copy has only in-frame clones and leaves some out. The table records about 180,000 clones, roughly 88% of them present only once. Whole-study findings and limits: White British ancestry dominated among donors, who included more females, and clonal diversity was possibly underestimated. Every sample of the repertoires postdated the peak T cell response. Dominant CD4 TCR responses targeted spike regions 160-218 and 743-854. It was only 6 or 7 AZD1222 recipients who were seropositive at baseline.

The V and J ends lost 3 bases and 4 bases respectively, with 26 bases between them. CDR1 is SGDLS, CDR2 YYNGEE, per germline. The CDR3 loop spans 19 amino acids. The chain couples TRBV9 to TRBJ1-3; D is undetermined. The sequencing used peripheral blood, collected on day 0 of AZD1222 vaccination. This TCR was sampled from an adult in good health. CDR3 loop: CASSGHTYRVGRTGNTIYF. The DNA for the CDR3 is TGTGCCAGCAGCGGTCACACCTACAGAGTCGGGCGAACCGGAAACACCATATATTTT.